Following are 4 T cell receptor beta chains from one sample sequenced in a study of blood T cell repertoires in COVID-19. The method was immunoSEQ multiplex PCR; TCRdb's version includes in-frame clones alone and lacks a portion of them. The repertoire holds about 260,000 clones, with 84% as singletons. The sequencing sample was made of peripheral blood. These receptors all stem from a woman aged 40 to 55 who had recovered from COVID-19.

V gene TRBV27 combines with J gene TRBJ1-2; 8 positions agree with TRBD1. V gave up 6 bases and J gave up 0 bases; unmatched junction bases: 3. Per germline, CDR1 MNHEY and CDR2 SMNVEV (reference sequence). This CDR3 has 14 amino acids. The CDR3 bases are TGTGCCAGCAGCAGGGGGCGGACTAACTATGGCTACACCTTC. As protein: CASSRGRTNYGYTF.

The rearrangement links TRBV5-6 to TRBJ2-6; no clear D. From germline, CDR1 is SGHDT and CDR2 YYEEEE. V was trimmed by 4 bases and J by 1 base, leaving 15 bases between them. The CDR3 covers 17 residues. The CDR3 region is CASSPTFVTSGANVLTF. The CDR3 nucleotides read TGTGCCAGCAGCCCCACTTTTGTTACTTCTGGGGCCAACGTCCTGACTTTC.

The V and J genes are TRBV18 and TRBJ2-7; D remains ambiguous. Germline loops: CDR1 KGHSH, CDR2 LQKENI. The CDR3 has 12 amino acids. With 3 bases removed from V and 3 bases from J, the gap between germline ends came to 6 bases. The CDR3 protein is CASSPAGYEQYF. CDR3 sequence (DNA): TGTGCCAGCTCACCCGCCGGCTACGAGCAGTACTTC. Supplemented by reference TRBV18 and TRBJ2-7, the full variable domain reads NAGVMQNPRHLVRRRGQEARLRCSPMKGHSHVYWYRQLPEEGLKFMVYLQKENIIDESGMPKERFSAEFPKEGPSILRIQQVVRGDSAAYFCASSPAGYEQYFGPGTRLTVT.

The chain recombines TRBV3-1 (or the pseudogene TRBV3-2) with TRBJ1-4, with 8 positions matching TRBD1. The CDR3 covers 15 residues. With V trimmed by 1 base and J by 12 bases, 10 bases remained unmatched. Germline V gene lookup returns CDR1 LGHDT and CDR2 YNNKEL (reference sequence). The CDR3 protein is CASSQVEGQAGELFF. The CDR3, as DNA: TGTGCCAGCAGCCAAGTTGAGGGACAGGCTGGGGAACTGTTTTTT.